The T cell receptor beta chain described here comes from a study of cytomegalovirus exposure and HLA in healthy donors. The PCR ran on 60 Vbeta and 13 Jbeta primers. This table comes from immunoSEQ multiplex PCR, and its TCRdb copy is limited to in-frame clones, with some not included. The sample lists approximately 220,000 clones; about 75% were seen once. CDR3 size: 13 residues. V shed 7 bases and J shed 5 bases, with 12 bases lying between them. Germline V CDR1 and CDR2: SNHLY, FYNNEI. The TCR sequence derives from a young man in good health and CMV-seronegative. The genes are TRBV2 and TRBJ2-1; D remains ambiguous. The sequencing input was PBMCs. This CDR3 is CASIPTRDNEQFF. In DNA, the CDR3 is TGTGCCAGCATCCCGACCCGGGACAATGAGCAGTTCTTC.